A single sample is the source of the 9 T cell receptor beta chains below, sequenced in a study of blood T cells in healthy people across ages. The authors ran a second PCR of about 6 to 12 cycles using a sample-barcoded 5' primer and a J-beta primer mix. Each CDR3 protein is one row after TCRdb ran MiXCR on the 5' RACE reads. In the table there are about 1.8 million distinct CDR3 sequences, just under 50% of which are singletons. Sequences were obtained from blood. The source is a woman aged 35 to 49 in good health.

V gene TRBV4-2 combines with J gene TRBJ2-7, with 10 bases matching TRBD2. CDR3 length equals 16 residues. V lost 1 base, J lost 5 bases, and 8 bases stayed unmatched. Germline V gene sequence: CDR1 LGHNA, CDR2 YNFKEQ. The CDR3 is CASSQAVAGGYHEQYF. In DNA, the CDR3 is TGTGCCAGCAGCCAAGCCGTAGCGGGGGGTTACCACGAGCAGTACTTC.

The chain combines TRBV7-9 with TRBJ2-5; D ambiguous. The germline V gene has CDR1 SEHNR and CDR2 FQNEAQ (reference sequence). Deletions cut 4 bases from V and 5 bases from J, with 11 bases between. The CDR3 runs 13 residues. In DNA, the CDR3 is TGTGCCAGCAGCTCCGACCCTGGGGAGACCCAGTACTTC. This gives the protein CASSSDPGETQYF.

A few counts support this clonotype. The gene calls are TRBV7-9 and TRBJ2-3; D remains unclear. Germline CDR1 SEHNR, CDR2 FQNEAQ (reference sequence). The CDR3 spans 15 residues. V shed 0 bases and J shed 1 base, with 8 bases lying between them. The CDR3 nucleotides are TGTGCCAGCAGCTTAGCCAGCGTGGGCACAGATACGCAGTATTTT. This codes for CASSLASVGTDTQYF.

The chain recombines TRBV25-1 with TRBJ2-7; D ambiguous. V lost 1 base and J 6 bases, leaving 19 bases between the germline ends. CDR3 length: 16 amino acids. Germline loops: CDR1 MGHDK, CDR2 SYGVNS. The DNA for the CDR3 is TGTGCCAGCAGTGAATGGATGGGCGGTGATCTCCGCGAGCAGTACTTC. This translates into CASSEWMGGDLREQYF.

V and J are TRBV9 and TRBJ2-2, with D possibly matching TRBD1 (6 bases). V lost 6 bases to trimming and J lost 0 bases, with 12 bases between them. The CDR3 consists of 15 residues. In germline, CDR1 is SGDLS, CDR2 YYNGEE. The CDR3 protein is CASNLGTPNTGELFF. CDR3 coding DNA: TGTGCCAGCAATTTGGGGACACCGAACACCGGGGAGCTGTTTTTT.

This clonotype occurred once. The chain uses TRBV25-1 and TRBJ1-1; D gene ambiguous. V was cut by 2 bases and J by 6 bases, with 7 bases left in between. Per the germline V gene, CDR1 is MGHDK and CDR2 is SYGVNS. The CDR3 is 12 amino acids. The CDR3 loop reads CASSEEDAEAFF. Written as DNA, the CDR3 is TGTGCCAGCAGTGAAGAGGACGCTGAAGCTTTCTTT. The whole variable domain, remainder taken from reference TRBV25-1 and TRBJ1-1, is EADIYQTPRYLVIGTGKKITLECSQTMGHDKMYWYQQDPGMELHLIHYSYGVNSTEKGDLSSESTVSRIRTEHFPLTLESARPSHTSQYLCASSEEDAEAFFGQGTRLTVV.

In this sample, this clonotype turned up a few times. The genes are TRBV12-3 or TRBV12-4 and TRBJ2-1; tentative D call: TRBD1 (6 bases). The V and J ends lost 3 bases and 5 bases respectively, with 14 bases between them. This CDR3 is 15 amino acids long. The CDR3: CASSLRGIMDNEQFF. CDR3 sequence (DNA): TGTGCCAGCAGTTTGAGGGGGATCATGGACAATGAGCAGTTCTTC.

This clonotype came up a few times. The chain has TRBV11-2 and TRBJ2-4; D possibly corresponds to TRBD1 (5 bases). CDR3 length: 15 residues. Between the trimmed V and J ends, which lost 5 bases and 7 bases, there was a span of 18 bases. Looked up from germline, CDR1 is SGHAT and CDR2 is FQNNGV. CDR3 nucleotide sequence: TGTGCCAGCAGCCCCCGATCGTCTAGGGGTAACATTCAGTACTTC. As protein: CASSPRSSRGNIQYF.

This clonotype has just a few counts. This chain joins TRBV6-1 and TRBJ2-7; unclear D gene. The germline V gene encodes CDR1 MNHNS and CDR2 SASEGT. The CDR3 contains 13 residues. The V gene lost 2 bases and the J gene lost 6 bases, with 11 bases spanning the gap. CDR3 DNA: TGTGCCAGCAGTGAACTGCTTCTAGGCGAGCAGTACTTC. It yields the protein CASSELLLGEQYF.